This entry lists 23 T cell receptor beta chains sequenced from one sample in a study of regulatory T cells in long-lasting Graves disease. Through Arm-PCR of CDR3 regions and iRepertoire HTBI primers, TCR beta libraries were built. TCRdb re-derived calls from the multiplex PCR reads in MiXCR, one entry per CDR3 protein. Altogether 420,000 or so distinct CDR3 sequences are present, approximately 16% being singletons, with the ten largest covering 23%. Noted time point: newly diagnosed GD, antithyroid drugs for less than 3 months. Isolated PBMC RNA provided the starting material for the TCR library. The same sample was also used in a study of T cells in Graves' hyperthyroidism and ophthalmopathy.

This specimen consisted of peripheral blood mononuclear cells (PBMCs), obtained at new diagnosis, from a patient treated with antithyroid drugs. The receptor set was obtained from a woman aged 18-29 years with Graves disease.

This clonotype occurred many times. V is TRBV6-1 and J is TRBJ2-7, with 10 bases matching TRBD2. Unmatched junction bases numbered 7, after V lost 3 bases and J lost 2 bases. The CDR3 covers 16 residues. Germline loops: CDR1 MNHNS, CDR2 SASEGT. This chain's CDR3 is CASSDPWTSGTYEQYF. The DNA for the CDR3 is TGTGCCAGCAGTGACCCTTGGACTAGCGGAACCTACGAGCAGTACTTC.

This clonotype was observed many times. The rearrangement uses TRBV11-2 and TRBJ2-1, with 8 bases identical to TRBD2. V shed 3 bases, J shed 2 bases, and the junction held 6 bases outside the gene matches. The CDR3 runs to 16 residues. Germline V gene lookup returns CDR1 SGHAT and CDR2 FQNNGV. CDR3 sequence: CASSLIAGSPYNEQFF. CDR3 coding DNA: TGTGCCAGCAGCTTGATAGCGGGAAGTCCCTACAATGAGCAGTTCTTC.

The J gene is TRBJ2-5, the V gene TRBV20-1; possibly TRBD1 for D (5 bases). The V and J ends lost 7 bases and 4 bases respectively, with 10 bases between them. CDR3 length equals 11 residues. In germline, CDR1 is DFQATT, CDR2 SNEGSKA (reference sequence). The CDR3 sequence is CSVQGRETQYF. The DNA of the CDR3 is TGCAGTGTGCAGGGAAGAGAGACCCAGTACTTC.

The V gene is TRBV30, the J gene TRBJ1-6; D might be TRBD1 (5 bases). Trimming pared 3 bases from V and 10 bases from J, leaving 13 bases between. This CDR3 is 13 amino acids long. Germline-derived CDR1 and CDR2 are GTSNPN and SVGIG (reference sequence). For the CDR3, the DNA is TGTGCCTGGAGCCCAGGGCTTTCGTCACCCCTCCACTTT. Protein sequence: CAWSPGLSSPLHF.

This CDR3 reads CASSLGGRALDEQYF. The CDR3 DNA sequence: TGTGCCAGCAGTTTAGGCGGGAGGGCCCTCGACGAGCAGTACTTC. V gene TRBV27 combines with J gene TRBJ2-7, with 9 bases aligning to TRBD2. The CDR3 runs to 15 residues. Germline trimming cut 2 bases from V and 5 bases from J; bases unmatched to any gene: 7. Looked up from germline, CDR1 is MNHEY and CDR2 is SMNVEV (reference sequence).

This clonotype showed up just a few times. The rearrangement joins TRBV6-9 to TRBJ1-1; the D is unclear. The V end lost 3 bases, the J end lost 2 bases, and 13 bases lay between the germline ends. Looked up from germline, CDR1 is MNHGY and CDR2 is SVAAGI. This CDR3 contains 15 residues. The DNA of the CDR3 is TGTGCCAGCAGTTACTCAGGACGGACTAACACTGAAGCTTTCTTT. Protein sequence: CASSYSGRTNTEAFF.

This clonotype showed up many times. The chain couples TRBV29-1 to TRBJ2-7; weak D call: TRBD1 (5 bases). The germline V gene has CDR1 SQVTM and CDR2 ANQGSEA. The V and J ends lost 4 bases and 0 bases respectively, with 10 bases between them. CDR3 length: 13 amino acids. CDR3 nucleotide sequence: TGCAGCGTTGGGGGCGGAAACTCCTACGAGCAGTACTTC. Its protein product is CSVGGGNSYEQYF.

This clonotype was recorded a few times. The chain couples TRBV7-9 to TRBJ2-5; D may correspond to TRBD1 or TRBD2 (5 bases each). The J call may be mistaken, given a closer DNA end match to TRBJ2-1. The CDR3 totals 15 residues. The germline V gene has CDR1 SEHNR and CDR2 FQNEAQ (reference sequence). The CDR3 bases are TGTGCCAGCAGCTTATCGATTATGTTGGGGGAGGAGCAGTTCTTC. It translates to CASSLSIMLGEEQFF.

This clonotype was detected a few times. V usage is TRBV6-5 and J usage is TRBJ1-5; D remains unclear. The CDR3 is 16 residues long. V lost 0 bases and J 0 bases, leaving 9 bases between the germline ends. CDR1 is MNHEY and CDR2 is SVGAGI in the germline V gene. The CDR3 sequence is CASSYSFSYSNQPQHF. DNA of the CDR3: TGTGCCAGCAGTTACTCGTTCAGTTATAGCAATCAGCCCCAGCATTTT.

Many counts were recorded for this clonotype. CDR3 bases: TGTGCCAGCAGTGAAGGGCGCCAAGCTGGAGGCTACACCTTC. Encoded protein: CASSEGRQAGGYTF. V and J are TRBV2 and TRBJ1-2, with D uncertain. The germline gives CDR1 SNHLY, CDR2 FYNNEI. CDR3 size: 14 residues. V was shortened by 1 base and J by 8 bases, with 14 bases between the two germline ends.

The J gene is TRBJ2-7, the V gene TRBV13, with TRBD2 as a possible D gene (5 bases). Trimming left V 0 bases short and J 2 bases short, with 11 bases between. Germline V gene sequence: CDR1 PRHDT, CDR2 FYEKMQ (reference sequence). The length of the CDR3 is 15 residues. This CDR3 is CASSLGRDLAYEQYF. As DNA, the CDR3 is TGTGCCAGCAGCTTAGGACGGGATCTGGCCTACGAGCAGTACTTC.

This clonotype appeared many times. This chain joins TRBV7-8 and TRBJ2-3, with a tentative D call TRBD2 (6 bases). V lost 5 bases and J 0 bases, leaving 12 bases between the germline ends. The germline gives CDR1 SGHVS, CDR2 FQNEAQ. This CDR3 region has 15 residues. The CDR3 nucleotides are TGTGCCAGCAGCCCGGGACTTACTAGCACAGATACGCAGTATTTT. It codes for CASSPGLTSTDTQYF.

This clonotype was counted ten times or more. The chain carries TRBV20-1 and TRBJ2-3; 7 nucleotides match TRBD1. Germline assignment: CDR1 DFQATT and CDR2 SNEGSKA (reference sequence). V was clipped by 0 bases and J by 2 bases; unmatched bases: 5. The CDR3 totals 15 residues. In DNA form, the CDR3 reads TGCAGTGCTAGAGATTGGACAGGTCTCACAGATACGCAGTATTTT. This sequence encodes CSARDWTGLTDTQYF.

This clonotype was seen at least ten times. The CDR3 here is CSALTPGGDTQYF. CDR3 DNA sequence: TGCAGTGCGTTAACCCCCGGGGGGGATACGCAGTATTTT. V is TRBV20-1 and J is TRBJ2-3; 7 positions match TRBD2. Germline V CDR1 and CDR2: DFQATT, SNEGSKA (reference sequence). The CDR3 sequence is 13 residues long. V gave up 6 bases and J gave up 6 bases; unmatched junction bases: 9.

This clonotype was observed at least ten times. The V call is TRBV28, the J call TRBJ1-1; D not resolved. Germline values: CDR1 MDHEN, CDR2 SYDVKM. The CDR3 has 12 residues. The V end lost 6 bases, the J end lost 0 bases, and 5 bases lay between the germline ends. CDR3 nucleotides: TGTGCCAGCAGACAATTGAACACTGAAGCTTTCTTT. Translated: CASRQLNTEAFF.

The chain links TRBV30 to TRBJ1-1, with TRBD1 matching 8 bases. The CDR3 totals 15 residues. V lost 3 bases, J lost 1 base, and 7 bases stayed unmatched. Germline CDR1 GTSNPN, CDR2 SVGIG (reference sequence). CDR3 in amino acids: CAWRATGAKNTEAFF. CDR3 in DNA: TGTGCCTGGAGGGCGACAGGGGCAAAGAACACTGAAGCTTTCTTT.

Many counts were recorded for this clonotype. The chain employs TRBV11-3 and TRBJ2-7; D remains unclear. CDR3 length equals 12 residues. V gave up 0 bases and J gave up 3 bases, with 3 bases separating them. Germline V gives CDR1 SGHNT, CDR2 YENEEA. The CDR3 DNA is TGTGCCAGCAGCTTAGATTTCTACGAGCAGTACTTC. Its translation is CASSLDFYEQYF.

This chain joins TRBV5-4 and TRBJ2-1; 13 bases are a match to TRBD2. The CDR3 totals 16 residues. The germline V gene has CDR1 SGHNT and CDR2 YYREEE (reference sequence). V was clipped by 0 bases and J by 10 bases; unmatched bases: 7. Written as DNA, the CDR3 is TGTGCCAGCAGCTTGGCCACACTAGCGGGAGGGAGCGAGCAGTTCTTC. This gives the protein CASSLATLAGGSEQFF.

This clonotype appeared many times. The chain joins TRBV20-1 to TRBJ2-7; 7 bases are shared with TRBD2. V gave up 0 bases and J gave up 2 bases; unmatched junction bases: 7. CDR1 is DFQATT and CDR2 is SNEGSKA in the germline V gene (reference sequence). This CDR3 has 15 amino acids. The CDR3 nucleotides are TGCAGTGCTAGAGATCTGGCTAGCGGAACCTACGAGCAGTACTTC. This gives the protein CSARDLASGTYEQYF.

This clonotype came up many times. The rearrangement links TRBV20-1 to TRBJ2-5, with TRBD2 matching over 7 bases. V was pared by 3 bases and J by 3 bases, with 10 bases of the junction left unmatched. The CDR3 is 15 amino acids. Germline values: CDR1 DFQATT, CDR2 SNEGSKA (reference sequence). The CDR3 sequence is CSARTRVAGEETQYF. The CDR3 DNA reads TGCAGTGCTAGGACCCGGGTTGCGGGAGAAGAGACCCAGTACTTC.

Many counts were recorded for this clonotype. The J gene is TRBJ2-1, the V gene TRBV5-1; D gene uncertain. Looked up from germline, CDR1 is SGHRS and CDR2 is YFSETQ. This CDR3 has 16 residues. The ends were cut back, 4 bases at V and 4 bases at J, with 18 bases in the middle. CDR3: CASSTHRHAPYNEQFF. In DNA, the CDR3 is TGCGCCAGCAGCACCCACCGCCACGCCCCGTACAATGAGCAGTTCTTC. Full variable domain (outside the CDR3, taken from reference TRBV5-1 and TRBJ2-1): KAGVTQTPRYLIKTRGQQVTLSCSPISGHRSVSWYQQTPGQGLQFLFEYFSETQRNKGNFPGRFSGRQFSNSRSEMNVSTLELGDSALYLCASSTHRHAPYNEQFFGPGTRLTVL.

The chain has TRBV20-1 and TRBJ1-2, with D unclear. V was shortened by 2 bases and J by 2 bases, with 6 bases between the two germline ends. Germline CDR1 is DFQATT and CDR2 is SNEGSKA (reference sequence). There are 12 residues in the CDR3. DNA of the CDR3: TGCAGTGCTAGACAGTTAAACTATGGCTACACCTTC. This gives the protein CSARQLNYGYTF.

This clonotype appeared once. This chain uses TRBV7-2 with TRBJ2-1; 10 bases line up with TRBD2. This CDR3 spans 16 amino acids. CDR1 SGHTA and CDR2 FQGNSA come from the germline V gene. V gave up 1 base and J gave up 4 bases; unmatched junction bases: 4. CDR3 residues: CASSLVRTSGYNEQFF. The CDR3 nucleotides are TGTGCCAGCAGCTTAGTTAGGACTAGCGGATACAATGAGCAGTTCTTC.